These 18 T cell receptor beta chains share one sample of origin, sequenced in a study of CD8 T cells in Susac syndrome. An input of about 0.45 to 1 ug of RNA was subjected to reverse transcription using random hexamers. Via MiXCR, TCRdb re-called the immunoSEQ multiplex PCR reads, giving one row per CDR3 protein. The data contain 110,000 or so distinct CDR3 sequences, roughly 93% of them singletons. Input material: CD4+ T cells from PBMCs. The source is a human donor with multiple sclerosis.

V usage is TRBV20-1 and J usage is TRBJ2-3; 11 bases align to TRBD2. There are 14 residues in the CDR3. V lost 6 bases to trimming and J lost 4 bases; unmatched junction nucleotides: 6. CDR1 and CDR2 (germline): DFQATT, SNEGSKA (reference sequence). Written as DNA, the CDR3 is TGCAGTGCCTCAGGGACTAGCGGATCAGATACGCAGTATTTT. Amino acid sequence: CSASGTSGSDTQYF.

The V call is TRBV5-6, the J call TRBJ1-2, with D tentatively TRBD1 (6 bases). Germline V gene data show CDR1 as SGHDT and CDR2 as YYEEEE. The CDR3 runs to 14 residues. V lost 5 bases to trimming and J lost 4 bases, with 15 bases between them. This CDR3 is CASRGGRAIYGYTF. The DNA for the CDR3 is TGTGCCAGCAGGGGGGGCAGGGCCATCTATGGCTACACCTTC.

The chain joins TRBV5-1 to TRBJ2-7; D might be TRBD1 (5 bases). Germline values: CDR1 SGHRS, CDR2 YFSETQ. V lost 7 bases and J lost 3, with 20 bases in between. This CDR3 is 15 amino acids long. The CDR3 region is CASSPLSDTLYEQYF. The CDR3 bases are TGCGCCAGCTCCCCATTATCGGACACTCTCTACGAGCAGTACTTC.

The V and J genes are TRBV5-1 and TRBJ2-7, with unresolved D. The CDR3 is made up of 14 amino acids. Per germline, CDR1 SGHRS and CDR2 YFSETQ. Trimming took 4 bases from V and 2 from J, leaving 13 bases between them. In DNA form, the CDR3 reads TGCGCCAGCAGCCACGCCCGCCCCACCTACGAGCAGTACTTC. Translating it yields CASSHARPTYEQYF.

V gene TRBV29-1 combines with J gene TRBJ1-1; 8 bases are a match to TRBD1. V lost 4 bases, J lost 4 bases, and 8 bases stayed unmatched. Germline V lookup: CDR1 SQVTM, CDR2 ANQGSEA. This CDR3 comprises 14 residues. CDR3 nucleotide sequence: TGCAGCGTTGTTCAGGGGGCGATGAGCACTGAAGCTTTCTTT. It codes for CSVVQGAMSTEAFF.

The chain links TRBV30 to TRBJ2-5; 8 bases fit TRBD2. This CDR3 has 13 residues. Germline V gene sequence: CDR1 GTSNPN, CDR2 SVGIG (reference sequence). V dropped 3 bases and J dropped 1; count of bases not matched to a gene: 1. The CDR3 DNA reads as TGTGCCTGGAGAGGGACTAGCCAAGAGACCCAGTACTTC. The encoded protein is CAWRGTSQETQYF.

This clonotype occurred a few times. CDR3 in DNA: TGTGCCAGCAGCCAAGACGATAGGTTAGGCGAGCAGTACTTC. Its translation is CASSQDDRLGEQYF. The chain combines TRBV4-2 with TRBJ2-7, with no clear D. V lost 0 bases and J lost 6, with 12 bases in between. Per germline, CDR1 LGHNA and CDR2 YNFKEQ. This CDR3 has 14 residues.

This chain connects TRBV19 to TRBJ1-3; D call uncertain. The germline V gene has CDR1 LNHDA and CDR2 SQIVND (reference sequence). The CDR3 covers 12 residues. V was shortened by 9 bases and J by 3 bases, with 9 bases between the two germline ends. CDR3 DNA sequence: TGTGCCAGCTCGATAGTTGGAAACACCATATATTTT. Protein: CASSIVGNTIYF.

This sequence joins TRBV5-1 and TRBJ1-1; TRBD1 matches at 7 bases. This CDR3 is built from 14 residues. CDR1 is SGHRS and CDR2 is YFSETQ in the germline V gene. With 2 bases clipped from V and 5 bases from J, the junction kept 6 bases outside the gene matches. The DNA for the CDR3 is TGCGCCAGCAGCTTCCGACAGGGAAGTACTGAAGCTTTCTTT. This codes for CASSFRQGSTEAFF.

This sequence joins TRBV18 and TRBJ1-2; D remains ambiguous. Germline V CDR1 and CDR2: KGHSH, LQKENI. Trimming removed 3 bases at V and 3 bases at J, with 17 bases between. This CDR3 contains 16 residues. The CDR3 DNA sequence: TGTGCCAGCTCACCCTACGACCCCAGTGGGTACTATGGCTACACCTTC. It translates to CASSPYDPSGYYGYTF. The full variable domain, with the rest looked up from reference TRBV18 and TRBJ1-2, is NAGVMQNPRHLVRRRGQEARLRCSPMKGHSHVYWYRQLPEEGLKFMVYLQKENIIDESGMPKERFSAEFPKEGPSILRIQQVVRGDSAAYFCASSPYDPSGYYGYTFGSGTRLTVV.

The CDR3 DNA reads TGTGCCAGCAGCCAAGAACGTGGTGTGAGTGAAGCTTTCTTT. Translating gives CASSQERGVSEAFF. This sequence joins TRBV14 and TRBJ1-1, with no clear D. V was pared by 0 bases and J by 7 bases, with 12 bases between. CDR3 size: 14 residues. Germline V lookup: CDR1 SGHDN, CDR2 FVKESK.

In nucleotides, the CDR3 is TGCGCCAGCAGCCGCCCCGGAACCGGGGAGCTGTTTTTT. It encodes CASSRPGTGELFF. J is TRBJ2-2 and V is TRBV5-1; unclear D gene. Trimming shortened V by 4 bases and J by 5 bases, and 9 bases separated the two germline ends. The CDR3 runs 13 residues. In germline, CDR1 is SGHRS, CDR2 YFSETQ. Variable domain in full (rest from reference TRBV5-1 and TRBJ2-2): KAGVTQTPRYLIKTRGQQVTLSCSPISGHRSVSWYQQTPGQGLQFLFEYFSETQRNKGNFPGRFSGRQFSNSRSEMNVSTLELGDSALYLCASSRPGTGELFFGEGSRLTVL.

In this sample, this clonotype turned up once. The chain recombines TRBV4-3 with TRBJ2-6, with TRBD2 as a possible D gene (6 bases). The germline V gene has CDR1 LGHNA and CDR2 YSLEER. The CDR3 runs to 17 residues. Between the trimmed V and J ends, which lost 3 bases and 0 bases, there was a span of 12 bases. This CDR3 reads CASSHYYGGSGANVLTF. Here the CDR3 DNA reads TGCGCCAGCAGCCACTACTACGGGGGCTCTGGGGCCAACGTCCTGACTTTC.

The chain is built from TRBV5-1 and TRBJ2-3; D unclear. The CDR3 length is 17 residues. Germline CDR1 is SGHRS and CDR2 is YFSETQ. V lost 0 bases, J lost 0 bases, and 14 bases lay in between. The CDR3 loop is CASSLAPQGPSTDTQYF. CDR3 bases: TGCGCCAGCAGCTTGGCCCCCCAAGGACCTAGCACAGATACGCAGTATTTT.

J is TRBJ1-6 and V is TRBV20-1; D not certain. CDR3 length: 15 amino acids. Germline V gene data show CDR1 as DFQATT and CDR2 as SNEGSKA (reference sequence). V dropped 3 bases and J dropped 0 bases, with 9 bases sitting between them. The CDR3 is CSARDSSSYNSPLHF. CDR3 in DNA: TGCAGTGCTAGGGACTCCAGCTCCTATAATTCACCCCTCCACTTT.

In nucleotides, the CDR3 is TGTGCCAGCAGGACGGGGCGGGGGGAATACAATGAGCAGTTCTTC. Translated, it gives CASRTGRGEYNEQFF. The chain carries TRBV6-2 or TRBV6-3 and TRBJ2-1, with 8 nucleotides matching TRBD2. In germline, CDR1 is MNHEY, CDR2 SVGEGT. This CDR3 comprises 15 residues. The J segment lost 4 bases and the V segment lost 6 bases, leaving 8 bases of the junction unmatched.

This sequence joins TRBV12-5 and TRBJ2-3, with 7 nucleotides matching TRBD1. V lost 6 bases to trimming and J lost 2 bases; unmatched junction nucleotides: 8. Per germline, CDR1 LGHNT and CDR2 FRNRAP. The CDR3 covers 15 residues. The CDR3 loop reads CASGSGQAATDTQYF. CDR3 bases: TGTGCTAGTGGATCCGGACAGGCCGCCACAGATACGCAGTATTTT.

This clonotype appeared once. The chain couples TRBV5-1 to TRBJ2-1; TRBD1 might be the D (6 bases). This CDR3 contains 15 residues. Trimming removed 3 bases at V and 0 bases at J, with 10 bases between. The germline CDR1 and CDR2 sequences are SGHRS and YFSETQ. For the CDR3, the DNA is TGCGCCAGCAGCTGGGACAACCCCTCCTACAATGAGCAGTTCTTC. It encodes CASSWDNPSYNEQFF.